These 24 T cell receptor beta chains share one sample of origin, sequenced in a study of cytomegalovirus exposure and HLA in healthy donors. The PCR ran on 60 Vbeta and 13 Jbeta primers. Assay used: immunoSEQ multiplex PCR; TCRdb lists only in-frame clones, some missing. The data show 90,000 to 150,000 clones, roughly 69% seen once. Sample: PBMCs. The receptors shown here come from a woman aged 40 to 49 in good health and CMV-seropositive.

The J gene is TRBJ1-2, the V gene TRBV27; the D gene is possibly TRBD1 (5 bases). The V end was cut by 2 bases, the J end by 8 bases, with 9 bases between. The CDR3 contains 12 residues. Germline-derived CDR1 and CDR2 are MNHEY and SMNVEV (reference sequence). This CDR3 is CASSLGGEGYTF. Here the CDR3 DNA reads TGTGCCAGCAGTTTAGGGGGGGAGGGCTACACCTTC.

The chain has TRBV5-6 and TRBJ2-2; TRBD2 might be the D (6 bases). The CDR3 consists of 16 residues. CDR1 and CDR2 (germline): SGHDT, YYEEEE. V was clipped by 1 base and J by 3 bases, with 13 bases between them. CDR3 loop: CASSLRGTSYTGELFF. The CDR3 DNA reads TGTGCCAGCAGCTTGAGAGGGACTTCCTACACCGGGGAGCTGTTTTTT.

Only a few counts were recorded for this clone. The chain employs TRBV19 and TRBJ1-6; D is undetermined. The V end lost 5 bases, the J end lost 12 bases, and 14 bases lay between the germline ends. This CDR3 is 13 amino acids long. Germline V gives CDR1 LNHDA, CDR2 SQIVND (reference sequence). The CDR3 bases are TGTGCCAGTAGTCCCAGCCCAGGAGGACCCCTCCACTTT. It yields the protein CASSPSPGGPLHF.

This clone showed up just a few times. The chain has TRBV4-2 and TRBJ2-7; tentatively, D is TRBD1 (5 bases). This CDR3 region has 17 residues. Trimming shortened V by 0 bases and J by 2 bases, and 17 bases separated the two germline ends. CDR1 is LGHNA, CDR2 YNFKEQ, per germline. CDR3 bases: TGTGCCAGCAGCCAAGATCCCCTAGACAGATTCACCTACGAGCAGTACTTC. It encodes CASSQDPLDRFTYEQYF.

The chain links TRBV4-1 to TRBJ2-2; D is perhaps TRBD1 (5 bases). There are 15 residues in the CDR3. The V gene's germline CDR1 is MGHRA and CDR2 YSYEKL. Between the trimmed V and J ends, which lost 4 bases and 9 bases, there was a span of 18 bases. The CDR3 loop is CASSPSLTDPRELFF. As DNA, the CDR3 is TGCGCCAGCAGCCCGTCCTTGACAGATCCCCGGGAGCTGTTTTTT.

The chain is built from TRBV7-2 and TRBJ1-6, with D maybe TRBD1 (5 bases). The CDR3 has 15 amino acids. Germline V gene lookup returns CDR1 SGHTA and CDR2 FQGNSA. The ends were cut back, 3 bases at V and 7 bases at J, with 13 bases in the middle. The CDR3 loop is CASSFGAQSNSPLHF. The CDR3 DNA follows: TGTGCCAGCAGCTTTGGGGCCCAAAGCAATTCACCCCTCCACTTT.

The chain is built from TRBV10-1 and TRBJ1-1; D gene uncertain. V lost 3 bases, J lost 0 bases, and 17 bases lay in between. Germline CDR1 is WNHNN and CDR2 is SYGVQD (reference sequence). The CDR3 has 17 amino acids. CDR3 in DNA: TGCGCCAGCAGTGACCCCTCGCAGCGATGCTTGAACACTGAAGCTTTCTTT. It translates to CASSDPSQRCLNTEAFF.

This clone was counted a few times. The gene calls are TRBV11-2 and TRBJ2-7; perhaps TRBD1 as D (5 bases). Looked up from germline, CDR1 is SGHAT and CDR2 is FQNNGV. CDR3 length equals 14 residues. Between the trimmed V and J ends, which lost 0 bases and 0 bases, there was a span of 6 bases. The CDR3 DNA reads as TGTGCCAGCAGCTTAGAGGACATCTCCTACGAGCAGTACTTC. Its translation: CASSLEDISYEQYF.

The chain has TRBV7-2 and TRBJ2-7; a weak D match, TRBD2 (5 bases). V was trimmed by 5 bases and J by 7 bases, leaving 21 bases between them. CDR3 length: 15 amino acids. The germline V gene has CDR1 SGHTA and CDR2 FQGNSA. CDR3 residues: CASSRSGQTSGEQYF. The CDR3 region has the DNA TGTGCCAGCAGCCGGAGTGGGCAGACTTCGGGGGAGCAGTACTTC.

Only one count was recorded for this clone. This rearrangement joins TRBV19 to TRBJ2-5; 11 bases agree with TRBD1. The V segment lost 6 bases and the J segment 7 bases; nucleotides outside the gene matches: 7. CDR3 length: 14 residues. The germline gives CDR1 LNHDA, CDR2 SQIVND (reference sequence). CDR3: CASRGQGGVGTQYF. The DNA for the CDR3 is TGTGCCAGTAGGGGACAGGGGGGAGTCGGGACCCAGTACTTC.

The chain uses TRBV6-5 and TRBJ2-5, with D unresolved. The germline V and J ends were trimmed by 6 bases and 5 bases, with 7 bases remaining between them. This CDR3 has 11 residues. Germline CDR1 MNHEY, CDR2 SVGAGI. The CDR3 coding sequence is TGTGCCAGCAGCTTATTGGAGACCCAGTACTTC. It codes for CASSLLETQYF.

The CDR3 loop is CASSVIEPSSYNEQFF. The DNA for the CDR3 is TGTGCCAGCAGCGTTATTGAGCCAAGCTCCTACAATGAGCAGTTCTTC. V and J are TRBV11-2 and TRBJ2-1, with D uncertain. V was shortened by 5 bases and J by 0 bases, with 14 bases between the two germline ends. Germline CDR1 SGHAT, CDR2 FQNNGV. The CDR3 is 16 residues long.

This chain's CDR3 is CASSKAGLHGGRTTYGYTF. CDR3 in DNA: TGTGCCAGCAGCAAAGCCGGTCTACATGGAGGACGGACGACCTATGGCTACACCTTC. The V gene is TRBV21-1, the J gene TRBJ1-2. TRBV21-1 is a recognized pseudogene. The CDR3 covers 19 residues.

The chain has TRBV7-2 and TRBJ2-7, with 10 bases lining up with TRBD1. CDR1 is SGHTA and CDR2 is FQGNSA in the germline V gene. This CDR3 contains 18 residues. Trimming at V came to 4 bases and at J to 1 base, leaving 13 bases not matched to a gene. This chain's CDR3 is CASSWRFTGQGISYEQYF. In nucleotides, the CDR3 is TGTGCCAGCAGCTGGCGCTTCACGGGACAGGGGATATCCTACGAGCAGTACTTC.

The chain combines TRBV2 with TRBJ1-1, with D maybe TRBD1 (5 bases). Germline assignment: CDR1 SNHLY and CDR2 FYNNEI. The CDR3 is 14 residues long. Trimming pared 8 bases from V and 4 bases from J, leaving 17 bases between. For the CDR3, the DNA is TGTGCCAGCGGGGGGGTAGCCGTTGGCACTGAAGCTTTCTTT. It specifies CASGGVAVGTEAFF.

The chain combines TRBV14 with TRBJ1-1; D is uncertain. V lost 4 bases and J lost 0, with 18 bases in between. The CDR3 has 17 amino acids. Germline CDR1 reads SGHDN; CDR2 reads FVKESK. CDR3 in DNA: TGTGCCAGCAGCCCTATAGGACGCGGGAAGATGAACACTGAAGCTTTCTTT. Its protein product is CASSPIGRGKMNTEAFF.

This clone appeared a few times. The CDR3 bases are TGTGCCAGCAGCTTAACGGACAGGAGTTCCTACGAGCAGTACTTC. Translation gives CASSLTDRSSYEQYF. V usage is TRBV7-9 and J usage is TRBJ2-7; 7 bases match TRBD1. The germline V gene has CDR1 SEHNR and CDR2 FQNEAQ (reference sequence). V lost 2 bases, J lost 1 base, and 5 bases stayed unmatched. This CDR3 has 15 residues.

This clone was found once. V is TRBV19 and J is TRBJ2-5; 11 nucleotides line up with TRBD2. The germline gives CDR1 LNHDA, CDR2 SQIVND (reference sequence). CDR3 length: 14 amino acids. The V and J ends lost 6 bases and 6 bases, in that order; junction bases with no gene match: 6. In DNA form, the CDR3 reads TGTGCCAGTAGCATGACTAGCGGGATGCAGACCCAGTACTTC. Its protein product is CASSMTSGMQTQYF.

The rearrangement uses TRBV7-2 and TRBJ1-6; D unclear. Trimming left V 1 base short and J 6 bases short, with 4 bases between. This CDR3 spans 13 amino acids. Germline-derived CDR1 and CDR2 are SGHTA and FQGNSA. CDR3 nucleotides: TGTGCCAGCAGCTTAGAACTTAATTCACCCCTCCACTTT. It codes for CASSLELNSPLHF.

The chain employs TRBV7-6 and TRBJ2-7, with 7 bases matching TRBD1. Germline V gene lookup returns CDR1 SGHVS and CDR2 FNYEAQ. There are 14 residues in the CDR3. With V trimmed by 5 bases and J by 4 bases, 8 bases remained unmatched. In DNA form, the CDR3 reads TGTGCCAGCAGCCCTAGACAGGGCCCTTACGAGCAGTACTTC. Translating it yields CASSPRQGPYEQYF. Full variable domain (outside the CDR3, taken from reference TRBV7-6 and TRBJ2-7): GAGVSQSPRYKVTKRGQDVALRCDPISGHVSLYWYRQALGQGPEFLTYFNYEAQQDKSGLPNDRFSAERPEGSISTLTIQRTEQRDSAMYRCASSPRQGPYEQYFGPGTRLTVT.

The chain is built from TRBV9 and TRBJ1-5, with D possibly being TRBD1 (5 bases). V gave up 3 bases and J gave up 1 base, with 14 bases separating them. The CDR3 covers 16 residues. CDR1 and CDR2 from the germline V gene are SGDLS and YYNGEE. The CDR3 sequence is CASSEGIGMSNQPQHF. In DNA form, the CDR3 reads TGTGCCAGCAGCGAGGGGATAGGGATGAGCAATCAGCCCCAGCATTTT.

The V call is TRBV4-1, the J call TRBJ1-6; TRBD1 is a possible D gene (5 bases). V was clipped by 0 bases and J by 10 bases, with 19 bases between them. Germline V gene lookup returns CDR1 MGHRA and CDR2 YSYEKL. The CDR3 sequence is 17 residues long. The CDR3 DNA reads as TGCGCCAGCAGCCAAGATTGGAGGGCGCAGGGCGGATCACCCCTCCACTTT. Its translation: CASSQDWRAQGGSPLHF.

Only one count was recorded for this clone. Germline is not matched at one junction end, which may reflect a read error. As DNA, the CDR3 is TGTGCCAGCAGTTACCGTCAGACCAGGGGCTCCCACGAGCAGTACTTC. Protein: CASSYRQTRGSHEQYF. The rearrangement uses TRBV6-5 and TRBJ2-7, with D perhaps matching TRBD1 (6 bases). Germline CDR1 is MNHEY and CDR2 is SVGAGI. There are 16 residues in the CDR3.

The rearrangement links TRBV2 to TRBJ2-7, with D perhaps matching TRBD2 (6 bases). V lost 6 bases to trimming and J lost 5 bases, with 14 bases between them. The CDR3 is 13 amino acids. Germline V lookup: CDR1 SNHLY, CDR2 FYNNEI. The DNA of the CDR3 is TGTGCCAGCAGCGGGGACTTATTCGACGAGCAGTACTTC. Its protein product is CASSGDLFDEQYF.